Listed below are T cell receptor beta chains from one sample, sequenced in a study of T cell therapy after organ transplantation. Sequencing was performed with immunoSEQ multiplex PCR; in TCRdb, only in-frame clones are kept and a portion is missing. In the table there are 45,000 to 50,000 clones, about 95% of which are singletons. No antigen is known for these receptors. The sequencing used CD8+ T cells from blood, collected before autologous CMV-specific T cell therapy. Every receptor here comes from a human patient who had received a solid organ transplant and had CMV disease. CDR3s include the opening cysteine and the closing phenylalanine or tryptophan. Each record gives: J gene, V gene, clone size, D gene, CDR3 DNA, CDR3 protein. D genes are given only for firm matches. The size entry is marked missing in some rows and otherwise reads once, few, many or a size class.

TRBJ2-7 TRBV6-6 NA NA TGTGCCAGCAGTTACAGCGGAGGCCCCTACGAGCAGTACTTC CASSYSGGPYEQYF
TRBJ2-1 TRBV10-1 NA NA TGCGCCAGCAGAGAGACAAGGCTGGGAGAGCAGTTCTTC CASRETRLGEQFF
TRBJ1-1 TRBV7-3 NA NA TGTGCCAGCAGCTTGGTCGGGGGGAACACTGAAGCTTTCTTT CASSLVGGNTEAFF
TRBJ1-1 TRBV6-1 NA NA TGTGCCAGCACAATTACTGAAGCTTTCTTT CASTITEAFF
TRBJ1-5 TRBV4-1 NA NA TGCGCCAGCGAAAGCCAACCGGGGGTCAATCAGCCCCAGCATTTT CASESQPGVNQPQHF
TRBJ2-1 TRBV13 NA NA TGTGCCAGCAGCTCCGGGACGCCCCCCTACAATGAGCAGTTCTTC CASSSGTPPYNEQFF
TRBJ1-1 TRBV5-1 NA TRBD1 TGCGCCAGCAGCTTGGTTCCCATGACAGGGGGCGCGTTTGGCACTGAAGCTTTCTTT CASSLVPMTGGAFGTEAFF
TRBJ2-1 TRBV11-3 NA NA TGTGCCAGCAGCTTGGCGGGTGCCTACAATGAGCAGTTCTTC CASSLAGAYNEQFF
TRBJ1-2 TRBV27 NA TRBD1 TGTGCCAGCAGTCCCGGACAGGGGGCCAACTATGGCTACACCTTC CASSPGQGANYGYTF
TRBJ2-1 TRBV29-1 NA NA TGCAGCGTTGGGGATGGTGTCTTGGCCTACAATGAGCAGTTCTTC CSVGDGVLAYNEQFF
TRBJ2-5 TRBV19 NA NA TGTGCCAGTAGTATTTCTCGGTGGTCAGATCAAGAGACCCAGTACTTC CASSISRWSDQETQYF
TRBJ2-7 TRBV19 NA NA TGTGCCAGTAGTATAGGGGACGGGGCCTACGAGCAGTACTTC CASSIGDGAYEQYF
TRBJ2-7 TRBV6-1 NA TRBD2 TGTGCCAGCAGTCTCATAGCGGGAGAGGGCTACGAGCAGTACTTC CASSLIAGEGYEQYF
TRBJ2-1 TRBV25-1 NA NA TGTGCCAGCAGTGAAACGGGTCCCAAGGTCGATGAGCAGTTCTTC CASSETGPKVDEQFF
TRBJ2-7 TRBV11-2 NA NA TGTGCCAGCAGCTTAGGATCGACGGGAGAGCAGTACTTC CASSLGSTGEQYF
TRBJ1-6 TRBV6-5 NA NA TGTGCCAGCAGTTACAAAGTGGAAAATTCACCCCTCCACTTT CASSYKVENSPLHF
TRBJ2-7 TRBV2 NA TRBD1 TGTGCCAGCATCAGGTTAGGGGGACAGCCCTACGAGCAGTACTTC CASIRLGGQPYEQYF
TRBJ2-7 TRBV6-5 once NA TGTGCCAGCGGGGGTTCAGGGGCCTCCTACGAGCAGTACTTC CASGGSGASYEQYF
TRBJ1-1 TRBV6-1 NA NA TGTGCCAGCAGTGAACTGGCAGGGCTAATGAACACTGAAGCTTTCTTT CASSELAGLMNTEAFF
TRBJ2-3 TRBV12-2 NA NA TGTGCAAGTCGCCCAAAAGGAGGGGCCCGTTTGAAAGATACGCAGTATTTT CASRPKGGARLKDTQYF
TRBJ2-1 TRBV6-5 NA NA TGTGCCAGCAGCTGGGACACCAACAATGAGCAGTTCTTC CASSWDTNNEQFF
TRBJ2-2 TRBV27 NA NA TGTGCCAGCAGTTTGGGCAGGGGCTTCGAGAAGCTGTTTTTT CASSLGRGFEKLFF
TRBJ1-5 TRBV27 NA TRBD1 TGTGCCAGCAGTCACAGGGGCGGCCAGCCCCAGCATTTT CASSHRGGQPQHF
TRBJ2-1 TRBV6-5 NA NA TGTGCCAGCAGGGTACTAGAGACTACCTACAATGAGCAGTTCTTC CASRVLETTYNEQFF
TRBJ1-2 TRBV4-1 NA TRBD1 TGCGCCAGCAGCCAAGACCCAGGACAGGGGGCGCTTGGCTATGGCTACACCTTC CASSQDPGQGALGYGYTF
TRBJ2-3 TRBV25-1 few TRBD2 TGTGCCAGCAGTGAATTAGCGGGGGCGGGAGATACGCAGTATTTT CASSELAGAGDTQYF
TRBJ1-1 TRBV13 NA NA TGTGCCAGCAGCTTAGTTGAAAGTCGCCAGAACACTGAAGCTTTCTTT CASSLVESRQNTEAFF
TRBJ2-5 TRBV18 NA NA TGTGCCAGCTCACCGACCGATCAAGAGACCCAGTACTTC CASSPTDQETQYF
TRBJ2-3 TRBV19 NA TRBD2 TGTGCCAGTAGTACCCTAGCGGGGGGAATTACAGATACGCAGTATTTT CASSTLAGGITDTQYF
TRBJ2-7 TRBV7-9 NA NA TGTGCCAGCAGCGACGTACAGGGCGGTGTGTACGAGCAGTACTTC CASSDVQGGVYEQYF
TRBJ2-4 TRBV6-5 NA NA TGTGCCAGCAGTTTTACGGGAGTTGGGGAAAACATTCAGTACTTC CASSFTGVGENIQYF
TRBJ2-7 TRBV29-1 NA NA TGCAGCGTTGCGGTGGACACCTCCTACGAGCAGTACTTC CSVAVDTSYEQYF
TRBJ2-3 TRBV7-8 NA NA TGTGCCAGCAGCCTCGCCGGGCCGGGAGATACGCAGTATTTT CASSLAGPGDTQYF
TRBJ2-3 TRBV13 NA NA TGTGCCAGCAGCTACCGACAGTTCCCGGTAGATACGCAGTATTTT CASSYRQFPVDTQYF
TRBJ1-4 TRBV29-1 NA NA TGCAGCGTTGAAGAGAACGCCTTAACAGGGCTGGATGAAAAACTGTTTTTT CSVEENALTGLDEKLFF
TRBJ1-1 TRBV20-1 once NA TGCAGTGCTAGGGAGGTGTCTGAAGCTTTCTTT CSAREVSEAFF
TRBJ1-2 TRBV2 NA NA TGTGCCAGCACTAGGGCATATAACTATGGCTACACCTTC CASTRAYNYGYTF
TRBJ2-7 TRBV4-1 NA NA TGCGCCAGCAGCCAAGATAACGTGAGGGGCTACGAGCAGTACTTC CASSQDNVRGYEQYF
TRBJ2-1 TRBV7-9 once TRBD1 TGTGCCAGCAGCTCGGACAGGGGGACCAATGAGCAGTTCTTC CASSSDRGTNEQFF
TRBJ2-7 TRBV30 NA TRBD1 TGTGCCTGGAGTGTAGGGACAGGGGACGAGCAGTACTTC CAWSVGTGDEQYF
TRBJ2-7 TRBV13 NA TRBD1 TGTGCCAGCAGCCCAAGGACAGGGGAAGTCTACGAGCAGTACTTC CASSPRTGEVYEQYF
TRBJ2-1 TRBV7-9 NA NA TGTGCCAGCAGCTTCTACAGGGAATACAATGAGCAGTTCTTC CASSFYREYNEQFF
TRBJ2-1 TRBV11-2 once TRBD2 TGTGCCAGCAGCTTAGATCGGGCGGGAGAGGACAATGAGCAGTTCTTC CASSLDRAGEDNEQFF
TRBJ1-1 TRBV11-2 once NA TGTGCCAGCAGCTTAGCTAGAGGGGAAGGGAGGGACACTGAAGCTTTCTTT CASSLARGEGRDTEAFF
TRBJ1-6 TRBV30 NA NA TGTGCCTGGAGTCGACAATCTGGTTCACCCCTCCACTTT CAWSRQSGSPLHF
TRBJ2-7 TRBV6-5 NA NA TGTGCCAGCAGTTACTCGGGATCCTACGAGCAGTACTTC CASSYSGSYEQYF
TRBJ2-5 TRBV30 NA NA TGTGCCTGGAGTGTACTGGCGGTCCAAGAGACCCAGTACTTC CAWSVLAVQETQYF
TRBJ1-1 TRBV7-3 once NA TGTGCCAGCAGCTTACGGGGGCGGAACACTGAAGCTTTCTTT CASSLRGRNTEAFF
TRBJ2-7 TRBV7-9 NA NA TGTGCCAGCAGCTTAGTGTCACAGGGATACGAGCAGTACTTC CASSLVSQGYEQYF
TRBJ1-1 TRBV27 NA NA TGTGCCAGCAGTTCGGGGAGCGGATCGTGGGCTGAAGCTTTCTTT CASSSGSGSWAEAFF
TRBJ2-1 TRBV10-3 NA NA TGTGCCATCAGTGAGACGGGAGAAACCTACAATGAGCAGTTCTTC CAISETGETYNEQFF
TRBJ2-1 TRBV9 NA TRBD1 TGTGCCAGCGCGGGACAGGGAGAATACAATGAGCAGTTCTTC CASAGQGEYNEQFF
TRBJ2-2 TRBV5-4 NA NA TGTGCCAGCAGCTTGGACTCCAGGCCAGTAGGGTCCGGGGAGCTGTTTTTT CASSLDSRPVGSGELFF
TRBJ2-2 TRBV6-4 NA NA TGTGCCAGCAGTGACTCGACCTCCGCCGGGGAGCTGTTTTTT CASSDSTSAGELFF